This paragraph covers one T cell receptor beta chain sequence. Participant ages covered about 18 to 100 years across 20 to 30 US areas. Cohorts were determined from participant-reported clinical history. The sample is drawn from a study of blood T cell repertoires in COVID-19. At the level of the study: Sites across the United States, Italy and Spain contributed samples from acute and convalescent COVID-19.

Authors' analysis steps: Reference gene primer amplification in the assay estimated nucleated cell counts. Profiled with immunoSEQ multiplex PCR; TCRdb holds only in-frame clones, not every one. The V and J calls and clone size are taken from that table; D and trimming were inferred from the DNA. This table holds fewer than 400,000 clones, roughly 89% found once. CDR1 and CDR2 (germline): SGDLS, YYNGEE. The CDR3 is 13 residues long. Trimming stripped 0 bases from V and 7 bases from J, with 11 bases between. This TCR was recovered from a man between 60 and 70 years old who had recovered from COVID-19. J is TRBJ2-7 and V is TRBV9; the D gene is possibly TRBD2 (5 bases). Sample: PBMCs or T cells enriched from blood (not recorded which). The CDR3 bases are TGTGCCAGCAGCGTAGCAGTCACGGGGGAGCAGTACTTC. This encodes CASSVAVTGEQYF.